A single sample gave rise to the 22 T cell receptor beta chains below, sequenced in a study of cytomegalovirus exposure and HLA in healthy donors. In the PCR, 60 Vbeta and 13 Jbeta primers were used. The table came from immunoSEQ multiplex PCR; TCRdb's copy has only in-frame clones and leaves some out. Seen here are around 96,000 clones, 64% observed once, and the top ten hold 3.2%. The source material was PBMCs. These receptors all stem from a man in his sixties in good health and CMV-seronegative.

The rearrangement links TRBV7-9 to TRBJ2-7, with D tentatively TRBD1 (6 bases). The V end was cut by 5 bases, the J end by 5 bases, with 13 bases between. The CDR3 covers 13 residues. Germline V gives CDR1 SEHNR, CDR2 FQNEAQ (reference sequence). CDR3 bases: TGTGCCAGCAGCCCATCAGGGGCGAACGAGCAGTACTTC. Protein: CASSPSGANEQYF. Combining the CDR3 with reference TRBV7-9 and TRBJ2-7 gives the whole variable domain DTGVSQNPRHKITKRGQNVTFRCDPISEHNRLYWYRQTLGQGPEFLTYFQNEAQLEKSRLLSDRFSAERPKGSFSTLEIQRTEQGDSAMYLCASSPSGANEQYFGPGTRLTVT.

The J gene is TRBJ2-7, the V gene TRBV6-5; a weak D match, TRBD2 (6 bases). The CDR3 is 13 residues long. V lost 10 bases, J lost 1 base, and 14 bases lay in between. The germline gives CDR1 MNHEY, CDR2 SVGAGI. The CDR3 DNA reads as TGTGCCACTAAGGTCGGGGGTTCCTACGAGCAGTACTTC. Amino acids: CATKVGGSYEQYF.

The chain recombines TRBV7-9 with TRBJ2-1; D call uncertain. V lost 5 bases and J lost 2, with 13 bases in between. This CDR3 spans 15 amino acids. Germline-derived CDR1 and CDR2 are SEHNR and FQNEAQ (reference sequence). The CDR3 DNA sequence: TGTGCCAGCAGCCCCGTTCCTACTACCTACAATGAGCAGTTCTTC. Its protein is CASSPVPTTYNEQFF.

This clone was observed a few times. The chain carries TRBV4-2 and TRBJ2-3, with 8 bases matching TRBD2. V shed 1 base and J 6 bases; nucleotides not matched to a gene: 12. The length of the CDR3 is 17 residues. Germline-derived CDR1 and CDR2 are LGHNA and YNFKEQ. This chain's CDR3 is CASSQGDWREATDTQYF. In nucleotides, the CDR3 is TGTGCCAGCAGCCAAGGGGATTGGCGGGAGGCCACCGATACGCAGTATTTT.

The rearrangement uses TRBV28 and TRBJ2-7, with 7 bases that match TRBD1. The V and J ends lost 4 bases and 2 bases, in that order; junction bases with no gene match: 5. The CDR3 is 14 residues long. In germline, CDR1 is MDHEN, CDR2 SYDVKM. CDR3 protein: CASSSGGVTYEQYF. In DNA form, the CDR3 reads TGTGCCAGCAGTTCAGGGGGTGTAACCTACGAGCAGTACTTC.

V usage is TRBV6-1 and J usage is TRBJ2-1; the D gene is possibly TRBD2 (5 bases). The CDR3 extends over 14 amino acids. Looked up from germline, CDR1 is MNHNS and CDR2 is SASEGT. Trimming took off 4 bases at V and 7 bases at J, with 14 bases between the two ends. This chain's CDR3 is CASSGVAPTNEQFF. In nucleotides, the CDR3 is TGTGCCAGCAGTGGGGTAGCGCCGACTAATGAGCAGTTCTTC.

This clone turned up a few times. The CDR3: CASSLGRAGNTIYF. The CDR3 region has the DNA TGCGCCAGCAGCTTGGGCAGGGCTGGAAACACCATATATTTT. The chain employs TRBV5-1 and TRBJ1-3, with D possibly matching TRBD1 (5 bases). Trimming took 0 bases from V and 2 from J, leaving 6 bases between them. The CDR3 loop spans 14 amino acids. The germline gives CDR1 SGHRS, CDR2 YFSETQ.

The chain uses TRBV25-1 and TRBJ2-5; 9 bases match TRBD2. V lost 5 bases and J lost 5; bases outside the gene matches: 6. The CDR3 has 14 residues. Germline CDR1 and CDR2: MGHDK and SYGVNS. As DNA, the CDR3 is TGTGCCAGCAGTTCTGCGGGGGGGCTCGAGACCCAGTACTTC. It translates to CASSSAGGLETQYF.

There are a few counts of this clone. The chain recombines TRBV6-5 with TRBJ2-1; 9 bases line up with TRBD1. The germline V gene encodes CDR1 MNHEY and CDR2 SVGAGI. Unmatched junction bases numbered 6, after V lost 6 bases and J lost 9 bases. This CDR3 region has 13 residues. The DNA for the CDR3 is TGTGCCAGCAGGAAGCCGACAGGGGGTGAGCAGTTCTTC. This encodes CASRKPTGGEQFF.

The V call is TRBV19, the J call TRBJ2-1; 10 bases line up with TRBD2. The germline gives CDR1 LNHDA, CDR2 SQIVND (reference sequence). This CDR3 spans 13 amino acids. V lost 4 bases, J lost 8 bases, and 2 bases stayed unmatched. CDR3 sequence (DNA): TGTGCCAGTAGTAGGACTAGCGGTTATGAGCAGTTCTTC. Protein: CASSRTSGYEQFF.

The chain joins TRBV9 to TRBJ2-6, with D unresolved. Per germline, CDR1 SGDLS and CDR2 YYNGEE. This CDR3 is 14 amino acids long. V lost 4 bases to trimming and J lost 6 bases, with 11 bases between them. The DNA of the CDR3 is TGTGCCAGCAGCCCGCGGTTTGTGGCCAACGTCCTGACTTTC. Translation: CASSPRFVANVLTF.

This chain links TRBV14 with TRBJ2-5, with TRBD2 identical over 9 bases. Germline CDR1 is SGHDN and CDR2 is FVKESK. The CDR3 totals 14 residues. After removal of 4 bases from V and 5 bases from J, the junction contained 5 bases not matched to a gene. CDR3 sequence (DNA): TGTGCCAGCAGCCCGCGGACTAGCGTGGAGACCCAGTACTTC. Protein sequence: CASSPRTSVETQYF.

The J gene is TRBJ2-1, the V gene TRBV6-5; tentatively, D is TRBD2 (5 bases). CDR3 length equals 14 residues. Trimming cost V 0 bases and J 6 bases, with 9 bases left between them. Germline-derived CDR1 and CDR2 are MNHEY and SVGAGI. For the CDR3, the DNA is TGTGCCAGCAGTTACTCGCTAGCCTCCAATGAGCAGTTCTTC. Translating gives CASSYSLASNEQFF.

The V and J genes are TRBV6-5 and TRBJ1-6, with no clear D. CDR1 and CDR2 (germline): MNHEY, SVGAGI. The length of the CDR3 is 11 residues. Trimming removed 6 bases at V and 7 bases at J, with 4 bases between. The CDR3 region is CASRRNSPLHF. CDR3 DNA: TGTGCCAGCAGGAGAAATTCACCCCTCCACTTT.

The rearrangement joins TRBV6-1 to TRBJ2-2; maybe TRBD2 (6 bases). The CDR3 totals 15 residues. Germline V gives CDR1 MNHNS, CDR2 SASEGT. Trimming removed 5 bases from V and 4 bases from J, with 14 bases in between. CDR3 residues: CASSSWGLPTGELFF. In nucleotides, the CDR3 is TGTGCCAGCAGTTCCTGGGGACTTCCCACCGGGGAGCTGTTTTTT.

This clone has just a few counts. The chain joins TRBV11-2 to TRBJ2-5; the D gene is possibly TRBD1 (6 bases). The V gene's germline CDR1 is SGHAT and CDR2 FQNNGV. This CDR3 is built from 15 residues. V lost 6 bases and J lost 2, with 16 bases in between. The CDR3 sequence is CASRATGITQETQYF. The CDR3 coding sequence is TGTGCCAGCAGAGCTACAGGGATAACACAAGAGACCCAGTACTTC. Combining the CDR3 with reference TRBV11-2 and TRBJ2-5 gives the whole variable domain EAGVAQSPRYKIIEKRQSVAFWCNPISGHATLYWYQQILGQGPKLLIQFQNNGVVDDSQLPKDRFSAERLKGVDSTLKIQPAKLEDSAVYLCASRATGITQETQYFGPGTRLLVL.

The chain uses TRBV11-2 and TRBJ1-1; D is possibly TRBD1 (6 bases). There are 16 residues in the CDR3. Between the trimmed V and J ends, which lost 7 bases and 0 bases, there was a span of 18 bases. Germline V CDR1 and CDR2: SGHAT, FQNNGV. In DNA form, the CDR3 reads TGTGCCAGCACCATACTAGGGGGTAGCATGAACACTGAAGCTTTCTTT. It yields the protein CASTILGGSMNTEAFF.

V and J are TRBV2 and TRBJ2-3, with 10 bases matching TRBD2. J gave up 0 bases and V 5 bases, and 5 bases lay outside the gene matches. The V gene's germline CDR1 is SNHLY and CDR2 FYNNEI. This CDR3 has 16 amino acids. This CDR3 is CASSSGLADSTDTQYF. The CDR3, as DNA: TGTGCCAGCAGTAGTGGACTAGCGGATAGCACAGATACGCAGTATTTT.

Regarding this clone: The identical CDR3 is also encoded by other nucleotide sequences in the sample. The V call is TRBV5-1, the J call TRBJ1-2, with D maybe TRBD1 (6 bases). Germline V gene sequence: CDR1 SGHRS, CDR2 YFSETQ. CDR3 length equals 14 residues. V was cut by 0 bases and J by 4 bases, with 10 bases left in between. The CDR3 DNA reads TGCGCCAGCAGCTTGGCAGGGGAGGGCTATGGCTACACCTTC. It encodes CASSLAGEGYGYTF.

The chain links TRBV5-1 to TRBJ1-1; D not resolved. This CDR3 comprises 14 residues. Germline-derived CDR1 and CDR2 are SGHRS and YFSETQ. V lost 1 base, J lost 4 bases, and 11 bases lay in between. DNA of the CDR3: TGCGCCAGCAGCTTGTTTGGGAGGAGCACTGAAGCTTTCTTT. It codes for CASSLFGRSTEAFF.

This clone occurred many times. The V gene is TRBV10-2, the J gene TRBJ1-1; D is perhaps TRBD1 (6 bases). V was cut by 2 bases and J by 1 base, with 11 bases left in between. The germline gives CDR1 WSHSY, CDR2 SAAADI. The CDR3 contains 15 residues. The CDR3 loop reads CASSEDRLPNTEAFF. The DNA for the CDR3 is TGCGCCAGCAGTGAGGACAGGTTACCGAACACTGAAGCTTTCTTT.

This clone occurred a few times. The chain uses TRBV30 and TRBJ2-1; possible D gene TRBD2, 5 bases. There are 15 residues in the CDR3. Germline CDR1 and CDR2: GTSNPN and SVGIG (reference sequence). Trimming cost V 8 bases and J 0 bases, with 17 bases left between them. In nucleotides, the CDR3 is TGTGCCACAAACCGGTTAGGGAGCTCCTACAATGAGCAGTTCTTC. Translated: CATNRLGSSYNEQFF.